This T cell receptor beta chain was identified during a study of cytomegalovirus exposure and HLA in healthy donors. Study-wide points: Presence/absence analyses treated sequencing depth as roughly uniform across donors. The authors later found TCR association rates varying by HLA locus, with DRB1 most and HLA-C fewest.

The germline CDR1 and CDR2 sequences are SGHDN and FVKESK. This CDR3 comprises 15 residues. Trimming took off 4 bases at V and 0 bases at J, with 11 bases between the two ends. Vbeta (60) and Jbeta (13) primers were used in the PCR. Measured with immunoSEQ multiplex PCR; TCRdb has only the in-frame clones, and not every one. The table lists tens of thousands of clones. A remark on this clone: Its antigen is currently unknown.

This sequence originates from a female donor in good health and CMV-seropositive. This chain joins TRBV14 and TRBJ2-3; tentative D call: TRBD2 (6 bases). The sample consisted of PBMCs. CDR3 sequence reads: CASSPWTTSTDTQYF. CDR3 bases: TGTGCCAGCAGCCCTTGGACTACTAGCACAGATACGCAGTATTTT.